Sequencing of this T cell receptor (beta chain) was carried out in a study of patients and donors after allogeneic stem cell transplantation (dated by TCRdb to the early 2020s). Relative to germline, V is 3 bases shorter and J is 5 bases shorter, with 5 bases between their ends. CDR1 and CDR2, looked up from the germline V gene, are SGHAT and FQNNGV. Measured from the cysteine to the phenylalanine, the CDR3 is 13 residues long. The entry retains the CDR3 DNA only, 39 bases that are in frame from base 1. Concerning this clonotype itself: The antigen it recognizes is unknown. No base quality information exists; no much larger clone differs at one position.

Receptor amplification or capture employed RT-PCR. Instrument used: NextSeq 550. Clones were called with MiXCR by TCRdb after fastp trimmed the public reads at Q25, and only in-frame beta chains were retained. Entries that share a CDR3 protein sequence are merged under the most common genes and DNA. This sample holds 400,000 to 450,000 distinct CDR3 sequences; 16% were observed only once. The biggest ten clones account for around 7.2% of the sample. The receptor comes from a human donor who was either an allogeneic HSCT recipient or a stem cell or donor lymphocyte infusion donor (not recorded which). It is not recorded whose cells these are; they may come from a transplant donor. Sequenced input: blood, either unsorted or a sorted T cell fraction (not recorded which). The sequence joins TRBV11-2 to TRBJ1-6; D gene: possibly TRBD1, on 5 matching bases. The CDR3: CASSFRDNSPLHF. The sequenced DNA is TGTGCCAGCAGCTTCAGGGATAATTCACCCCTCCACTTT. When the CDR3 is completed using the reference TRBV11-2 and TRBJ1-6 genes on either side, the full variable domain is EAGVAQSPRYKIIEKRQSVAFWCNPISGHATLYWYQQILGQGPKLLIQFQNNGVVDDSQLPKDRFSAERLKGVDSTLKIQPAKLEDSAVYLCASSFRDNSPLHFGNGTRLTVT.